The 2 T cell receptor beta chains reported below all come from one sample, sequenced in a study of tumor and adjacent non-tumor tissue in lung cancer. TCRbeta libraries were built with three rounds of nested PCR, modified from ARM-PCR. From the multiplex PCR reads, TCRdb called clonotypes with MiXCR, one entry per CDR3 protein. This table holds roughly 75,000 distinct CDR3 sequences, under 80% found once. The template was RNA from unsorted bulk tissue. The sample consisted of lung tumor tissue. The receptors shown here come from a woman between 45 and 60 years old with non-small cell lung cancer.

This clonotype was recorded many times. The gene calls are TRBV6-6 and TRBJ2-2; 7 bases agree with TRBD1. Germline assignment: CDR1 MNHNY and CDR2 SVGAGI (reference sequence). The CDR3 consists of 15 residues. V shed 4 bases and J 2 bases; nucleotides not matched to a gene: 4. Here the CDR3 reads CASSSGTVNTGELFF. CDR3 nucleotide sequence: TGTGCCAGCAGTTCCGGGACAGTTAACACCGGGGAGCTGTTTTTT.

In this sample, this clonotype turned up many times. The chain has TRBV5-1 and TRBJ2-1; 10 bases match TRBD2. This CDR3 contains 15 residues. Per the germline V gene, CDR1 is SGHRS and CDR2 is YFSETQ. V trimming: 2 bases; J trimming: 5 bases; junction bases outside the gene matches: 4. CDR3 residues: CASSLPAGGDNEQFF. The CDR3 nucleotides are TGCGCCAGCAGCTTACCAGCGGGAGGGGACAATGAGCAGTTCTTC.